This TCR beta chain was captured by sequencing in a study of T-cell memory formation after mild COVID-19. Overall study context: Largely donor-specific TCR clusters were found. Findings and limits, study-wide: Second-wave clones with a day 37 peak had unconfirmed SARS-CoV-2 specificity. Clones which contracted sat mainly in CM and EM if CD4+, and in EMRA if CD8+.

V was clipped by 0 bases and J by 1 base; unmatched bases: 3. CDR1 is LGHNA and CDR2 is YNFKEQ in the germline V gene. This CDR3 has 17 residues. A word on this clonotype: The target antigen is unknown.

TCRalpha and TCRbeta libraries used 5'RACE with constant-segment primers and UMIs. MiXCR, applied by TCRdb to the 5' RACE reads, yields one record per CDR3 protein. The sample has 150,000 or so distinct CDR3 sequences, around a tenth seen once. The receptor comes from a man aged 18 to 30 who had mild COVID-19 (a few samples of this study predate the infection). Cell type and time point are not known. V and J are TRBV4-2 and TRBJ2-5; 12 positions agree with TRBD2. Sequenced: PBMCs or a T cell subset sorted from them (not recorded which). CDR3 protein: CASSQDWTSGTQETQYF. Written as DNA, the CDR3 is TGTGCCAGCAGCCAAGATTGGACTAGCGGGACCCAAGAGACCCAGTACTTC.